The 2 T cell receptor beta chains below come from one sample, sequenced in a study of T cell repertoires in cytomegalovirus infection. Each CDR3 protein is one row after TCRdb ran MiXCR on the reads. The profile covers about a million distinct CDR3 sequences, with roughly 31% appearing a single time and about an eighth taken by the ten largest. These receptors have no known antigen. Material: cultured CD8+ T cells from PBMCs, obtained from culture after CMV antigen stimulation. The receptor set was obtained from a human donor in good health (CMV status not recorded). Some clones in this sample may be carry-over from other donors' samples.

This clonotype turned up a few times. V and J are TRBV27 and TRBJ1-1, with D tentatively TRBD1 (6 bases). Germline lookup yields CDR1 MNHEY and CDR2 SMNVEV (reference sequence). Trimming removed 4 bases at V and 0 bases at J, with 9 bases between. The CDR3 totals 14 residues. The DNA for the CDR3 is TGTGCCAGCAGTTCTTACAGGGTGAACACTGAAGCTTTCTTT. Its translation: CASSSYRVNTEAFF.

This clonotype was observed at least ten times. The V and J genes are TRBV11-2 and TRBJ2-1, with D perhaps TRBD1 or TRBD2 (6 bases each). Germline values: CDR1 SGHAT, CDR2 FQNNGV. The CDR3 runs 17 residues. V lost 1 base, J lost 7 bases, and 20 bases lay in between. The CDR3 DNA reads as TGTGCCAGCAGCTTAGTCTCGGGACTCGATCAGGGGAATGAGCAGTTCTTC. Translation: CASSLVSGLDQGNEQFF.